A selection of T cell receptor beta chains follows, all from one sample in a study of cytomegalovirus exposure and HLA in healthy donors. Profiled with immunoSEQ multiplex PCR; TCRdb holds only in-frame clones, not every one. The sample includes about 41,000 clones, about 84% of them seen just once. The material sequenced was PBMCs. These receptors all stem from a man aged 50 to 59 in good health and CMV-seronegative. CDR3s include the opening cysteine and the closing phenylalanine or tryptophan. D genes are given only for firm matches.

-	TRBJ1-5	TRBV19	CASSDTGSNQPQHF
-	TRBJ1-1	TRBV10-1	CASSRTAEAFF
-	TRBJ1-2	TRBV28	CASIREGGYTF
-	TRBJ1-2	TRBV7-9	CASSLSGGGYTF
-	TRBJ1-2	TRBV2	CASSAEPHGNYGYTF
-	TRBJ2-7	TRBV6-6	CASRVSLYEQYF
TRBD1	TRBJ1-2	TRBV9	CASSLTGTGSTGYTF
-	TRBJ1-1	TRBV15	CATSRDRGVNTEAFF
-	TRBJ1-4	TRBV6-1	CAGGGAVGNEKLFF
-	TRBJ1-3	TRBV7-7	CASSLNSGNTIYF
TRBD1	TRBJ1-1	TRBV18	CASSPLSGGIMNTEAFF
TRBD1	TRBJ2-3	TRBV6-5	CASSLGQGAPDTQYF
-	TRBJ1-2	TRBV19	CASRRVSGYTF
-	TRBJ1-2	TRBV21-1	CATTPGLPKYGYTF
-	TRBJ2-1	TRBV4-3	CASSQDRRGSYNEQFF
TRBD1	TRBJ1-2	TRBV7-3	CASSLEAQGRGQEYGYTF
-	TRBJ1-6	TRBV3-2	CASSHGVHF
TRBD1	TRBJ2-7	TRBV18	CASSPRQGHEQYF
TRBD2	TRBJ2-3	TRBV13	CASSFPLAGAKPSTDTQYF
TRBD1	TRBJ2-7	TRBV28	CASSITSGQGVEQYF
TRBD1	TRBJ2-2	TRBV6-4	CASSASGTVPGELFF
-	TRBJ2-1	TRBV9	CASSVAGTLNEQFF
-	TRBJ2-1	TRBV25-1	CASGQSYNEQFF
TRBD2	TRBJ2-3	TRBV2	CASSGGAGRGDTQYF
TRBD1	TRBJ2-7	TRBV19	CASSGRGQGVYEQYF
TRBD1	TRBJ2-5	TRBV6-1	CASRGKGAGETQYF
-	TRBJ2-3	TRBV5-4	CASSLAAGVDTQYF
-	TRBJ1-2	TRBV18	CASSPSRKNYGYTF
TRBD1	TRBJ1-2	TRBV15	CATSRDRGQGLGYTF
TRBD2	TRBJ2-3	TRBV4-3	CASSRTAGSTDTQYF
TRBD1	TRBJ1-6	TRBV5-5	CASSWSPGQDNSPLHF
-	TRBJ1-5	TRBV9	CASSVGSAENQPQHF
TRBD1	TRBJ2-5	TRBV9	CASSVGGGTETQYF
-	TRBJ2-5	TRBV5-6	CASSLAAELKAETQYF
-	TRBJ1-2	TRBV29-1	CSVDPAGQSGYTF
TRBD1	TRBJ2-2	TRBV29-1	CSVGTGWDTGELFF
-	TRBJ2-1	TRBV13	CASSVTESDSTTYNEQFF
-	TRBJ2-2	TRBV21-1	CASGQGSSPGLGGLNTGELFF
-	TRBJ2-7	TRBV5-1	CASSLTGSGEQYF
-	TRBJ1-5	TRBV6-1	CASSWGGSNQPQHF
-	TRBJ2-7	TRBV7-6	CASSPETDREQYF
-	TRBJ1-5	TRBV4-3	CASSQEVRLNQPQHF
-	TRBJ2-7	TRBV9	CASSVQGGSGEQYF
-	TRBJ2-5	TRBV4-2	CASSRKDSQGTQYF
-	TRBJ2-5	TRBV10-1	CASSPGYQETQYF
TRBD2	TRBJ2-1	TRBV27	CASSLWGRAYNEQFF
-	-	TRBV5-1	CASSLMGPEQYF
TRBD2	TRBJ2-5	TRBV9	CASSVGPSGSGETQYF
-	TRBJ2-5	TRBV5-1	CASSLQGLREETQYF
-	TRBJ2-1	TRBV5-1	CASSLEPNSYNEQFF
-	TRBJ2-7	TRBV6-1	CASSETSGIGEQYF
TRBD2	TRBJ2-7	TRBV7-2	CASSLVGGGDFYEQYF
-	TRBJ2-7	TRBV28	CASSLTGIDEQYF